This T cell receptor beta chain was captured by sequencing in a study of vaccination and CD4 T cells after COVID-19. Broader study findings: It was found that, in convalescent patients, 304 of 307 vaccine-specific clones were spike mono-reactive. The median proportion of reactive clones detected only post-vaccination in convalescent patients was approximately 90%. In median terms, SARS-CoV-2-reactive clonotypes went from approximately 21 to 40, a nonsignificant rise.

Details on this clonotype: Antigen specificity is unknown.

CDR1 and CDR2 (germline): SGHVS, FQNEAQ. The length of the CDR3 is 15 residues. V was shortened by 1 base and J by 1 base, with 9 bases between the two germline ends. The Oncomine TCR Beta short-read assay sequenced DNA from cultured CD4+ T cells. Scientists extracted genomic DNA from CD4+ T cells grown in culture. Using its own MiXCR run on the PCR reads, TCRdb lists one record per CDR3 protein. Of around 19,000 distinct CDR3 sequences in the sample, 45% to 50% were seen once. Described treatment: approximately nine-day PBMC culture with coronavirus spike peptide pools or control peptides (ViraFEST assay).

Material for sequencing was CD4+ T cells from blood, cultured in vitro. The sequence was collected from a human donor who had recovered from COVID-19. The J gene is TRBJ2-3, the V gene TRBV7-8, with D perhaps matching TRBD2 (5 bases). The CDR3 nucleotides read TGTGCCAGCAGCTTAGGAGGGCGGGGCACAGATACGCAGTATTTT. Amino acid sequence: CASSLGGRGTDTQYF.